The 10 T cell receptor beta chains below come from one sample, sequenced in a study of tissue T cells after allogeneic stem cell transplantation. This table comes from immunoSEQ multiplex PCR, and its TCRdb copy is limited to in-frame clones, with some not included. The data hold about 16,000 clones, with about three quarters observed a single time. Sequencing input: spleen. The source of these receptors is a female BALB/c mouse in good health. For this mouse line, the MHC haplotype is H2-d.

Regarding this clone: Each gene name is a mouse one. The sequence runs out 1 residue before the end of the CDR3; the remainder is reconstructed from the germline J gene. The rearrangement joins TRBV13-1 to TRBJ1-1, with D uncertain. The V gene's germline CDR1 is NSHNY and CDR2 SYGAGN. CDR3 length: 14 amino acids. Deletions cut 2 bases from V and 0 bases from J, with 8 bases between. CDR3 region: CASSERGTNTEVFF. CDR3 DNA, as far as it was read: TGTGCCAGCAGTGAGAGAGGGACAAACACAGAAGTCTTC.

Remarks on this clone: Genes here carry mouse names. The read finishes 1 residue shy of the CDR3 end, and the germline J gene is used to complete it. The chain uses TRBV13-2 and TRBJ2-1; 11 bases are a match to TRBD2. CDR3 length equals 16 residues. V shed 1 base, J shed 2 bases, and the junction held 2 bases outside the gene matches. From germline, CDR1 is NNHNN and CDR2 SYGAGS (reference sequence). CDR3 DNA, as far as it was read: TGTGCCAGCGGTGATCCGGGACTGGGGGACTATGCTGAGCAGTTC. It specifies CASGDPGLGDYAEQF. The entire CDR3 reads CASGDPGLGDYAEQFF.

About this clone: The genes and germline here are from mouse. CDR3 residues: CASSQTGNERLFF. The DNA read from the CDR3 is TGTGCCAGCAGCCAAACAGGCAACGAAAGATTATTT. The chain recombines TRBV5 with TRBJ1-4; a weak D match, TRBD1 (5 bases). With the read ending 1 residue before the CDR3 end, the germline J gene is used to fill in that end. Per germline, CDR1 LGHNA and CDR2 YNLKQL (reference sequence). V was trimmed by 2 bases and J by 4 bases, leaving 5 bases between them. This CDR3 region has 13 residues.

This clone showed up just a few times. Gene names denote mouse genes. Read coverage stops 1 residue before the CDR3 terminus; the germline J gene supplies the remainder. The V gene is TRBV24, the J gene TRBJ1-4; maybe TRBD1 (5 bases). The CDR3 covers 13 residues. Germline V gives CDR1 KGHTA, CDR2 FRNEEI. With 2 bases removed from V and 6 bases from J, the gap between germline ends came to 7 bases. The CDR3: CASSLGGDERLFF. The part of the CDR3 DNA that was read is TGTGCCAGCAGTCTGGGAGGGGACGAAAGATTATTT.

As regards this clone: Here the gene names and germline are mouse. Coverage ceases 1 residue before the CDR3 finishes, and the germline J gene fills in the end. V is TRBV30 and J is TRBJ1-1; 7 positions agree with TRBD1. V lost 4 bases and J lost 0; bases outside the gene matches: 5. Per germline, CDR1 SQVVS and CDR2 ANEGSEA. The CDR3 consists of 14 residues. The CDR3 DNA, read in part, is TGTAGTTCTACCCTCGGGACAGCAAACACAGAAGTCTTC. As protein: CSSTLGTANTEVF. The whole CDR3 is CSSTLGTANTEVFF.

As to this clone: Gene names follow the mouse nomenclature. The DNA ends 1 residue before the CDR3 does, and the rest of the CDR3 is filled in from the germline J gene. The chain couples TRBV13-2 to TRBJ1-2; TRBD1 agrees at 8 bases. Germline CDR1 is NNHNN and CDR2 is SYGAGS (reference sequence). This CDR3 is 14 amino acids long. The V and J ends lost 4 bases and 2 bases, in that order; junction bases with no gene match: 4. The DNA read from the CDR3 is TGTGCCAGCGGTCTGACAGGGGCCAACTCCGACTACACC. Amino acid sequence: CASGLTGANSDYT. The complete CDR3 protein is CASGLTGANSDYTF.

Turning to this clone: Any gene name here is a mouse gene name. The CDR3 is cut off 1 residue early in the read; its end comes from the germline J gene. The chain is built from TRBV2 and TRBJ2-5, with 11 bases lining up with TRBD2. Germline V gives CDR1 LGHNA, CDR2 YSYQKL. After removal of 4 bases from V and 3 bases from J, the junction contained 3 bases not matched to a gene. The CDR3 loop spans 15 amino acids. The CDR3 sequence: CASSLGTGGQDTQYF. CDR3 DNA (partial): TGTGCCAGCAGCCTAGGGACTGGGGGACAAGACACCCAGTAC.

This clone was recorded a few times. Gene names denote mouse genes. The read halts 1 residue ahead of the CDR3 end, with the missing end drawn from the germline J gene. The chain employs TRBV29 and TRBJ2-7; D gene unclear. Per the germline V gene, CDR1 is MSHET and CDR2 is SYDVDS. The V gene lost 3 bases and the J gene lost 3 bases, with 6 bases spanning the gap. This CDR3 spans 12 amino acids. CDR3 bases read: TGTGCTAGCAGTTTGGGGTTCTATGAACAGTAC. Protein product: CASSLGFYEQY. The complete CDR3 sequence is CASSLGFYEQYF.

Of note for this clone: Mouse gene names and germline throughout. Read sequence stops 1 residue before the CDR3 end, and the germline J gene provides the missing end. V and J are TRBV31 and TRBJ2-3; D not resolved. Germline V gene data show CDR1 as GKSSPN and CDR2 as SITVG. CDR3 size: 13 residues. Trimming removed 1 base from V and 0 bases from J, with 5 bases in between. CDR3 sequence reads: CAWSHLSAETLYF. Partial CDR3 DNA: TGTGCCTGGAGTCACCTTAGTGCAGAAACGCTGTAT.

Points on this clone: Mouse gene names apply. The read ends 1 residue shy of where the CDR3 ends; the end is completed using the germline J gene. The chain employs TRBV20 and TRBJ2-1; 7 nucleotides align to TRBD1. From germline, CDR1 is GFQATS and CDR2 STVNSAI. CDR3 size: 15 residues. V lost 5 bases, J lost 2 bases, and 9 bases stayed unmatched. CDR3 sequence: CGASQGVGYYAEQFF. The DNA read from the CDR3 is TGTGGTGCTTCTCAGGGGGTCGGGTACTATGCTGAGCAGTTC.